Following are 13 T cell receptor beta chains from one sample sequenced in a study of T cells in localized non-small cell lung cancer. Sequencing was performed with immunoSEQ multiplex PCR; in TCRdb, only in-frame clones are kept and a portion is missing. The sample lists approximately 28,000 clones, around 82% occurring once. This sample comprised peripheral blood mononuclear cells, obtained before any cancer treatment. The receptor set was obtained from a man aged 35-75 years with stage III lung adenocarcinoma.

The rearrangement uses TRBV6-4 and TRBJ2-2; TRBD1 or TRBD2 may be the D gene (5 bases each). With 4 bases removed from V and 0 bases from J, the gap between germline ends came to 9 bases. From germline, CDR1 is MRHNA and CDR2 SNTAGT. There are 15 residues in the CDR3. CDR3 in DNA: TGTGCCAGCAGTGCCCAGGGACCGAACACCGGGGAGCTGTTTTTT. Residues: CASSAQGPNTGELFF.

J is TRBJ2-1 and V is TRBV6-6; 10 bases are shared with TRBD2. The CDR3 length is 15 residues. Losses at the gene ends were 6 bases for V and 5 bases for J; bases not matched to a gene: 7. Germline V gene sequence: CDR1 MNHNY, CDR2 SVGAGI (reference sequence). The CDR3 nucleotides read TGTGCCAGCAGAAAAGCGGGAGGGCCGCACAATGAGCAGTTCTTC. It yields the protein CASRKAGGPHNEQFF.

This clone is a singleton in its sample. This chain joins TRBV7-8 and TRBJ1-4, with D perhaps matching TRBD1 (6 bases). This CDR3 spans 14 amino acids. CDR1 and CDR2 (germline): SGHVS, FQNEAQ. V shed 5 bases and J shed 10 bases, with 17 bases lying between them. CDR3 DNA sequence: TGTGCCAGCAGCGCCAACAGGGTACGCGGAAAACTGTTTTTT. It encodes CASSANRVRGKLFF.

The V call is TRBV9, the J call TRBJ1-6, with D hard to call. This CDR3 spans 15 amino acids. Germline V gene data show CDR1 as SGDLS and CDR2 as YYNGEE. Trimming left V 2 bases short and J 6 bases short, with 12 bases between. In nucleotides, the CDR3 is TGTGCCAGCAGCGTTAGCCGAATGGGTAATTCACCCCTCCACTTT. Protein: CASSVSRMGNSPLHF.

V and J are TRBV2 and TRBJ2-2; unclear D gene. Trimming took 2 bases from V and 5 from J, leaving 12 bases between them. Germline loops: CDR1 SNHLY, CDR2 FYNNEI. This CDR3 spans 15 amino acids. CDR3 region: CASSEREIVTGELFF. CDR3 coding DNA: TGTGCCAGCAGTGAAAGGGAAATAGTGACCGGGGAGCTGTTTTTT.

A few counts support this clone. The rearrangement uses TRBV5-5 and TRBJ1-5; the D gene is possibly TRBD1 (5 bases). Trimming pared 0 bases from V and 7 bases from J, leaving 14 bases between. This CDR3 is 15 amino acids long. Looked up from germline, CDR1 is SGHKS and CDR2 is YYEKEE (reference sequence). Here the CDR3 DNA reads TGTGCCAGCAGCTTGGAGTGGTCCTGGGGCCAGCCCCAGCATTTT. This gives the protein CASSLEWSWGQPQHF.

The V gene is TRBV4-1, the J gene TRBJ2-5, with D maybe TRBD2 (6 bases). Trimming cost V 0 bases and J 6 bases, with 23 bases left between them. CDR3 length equals 18 residues. The germline gives CDR1 MGHRA, CDR2 YSYEKL. The CDR3 here is CASSQDTPAFSGGKTQYF. For the CDR3, the DNA is TGCGCCAGCAGCCAAGATACCCCCGCTTTTTCCGGGGGTAAGACCCAGTACTTC.

The genes are TRBV15 and TRBJ1-1, with unresolved D. CDR3 length: 15 residues. Looked up from germline, CDR1 is LNHNV and CDR2 is YYDKDF (reference sequence). Trimming took off 3 bases at V and 1 base at J, with 12 bases between the two ends. The CDR3 reads CATSRAGSANTEAFF. DNA for the CDR3: TGTGCCACCAGCAGGGCTGGGTCCGCGAACACTGAAGCTTTCTTT.

The chain links TRBV7-8 to TRBJ2-3; no clear D. The length of the CDR3 is 16 residues. Germline CDR1 SGHVS, CDR2 FQNEAQ. Trimming took off 1 base at V and 7 bases at J, with 18 bases between the two ends. The CDR3 sequence: CASSLGGPGPGYTQYF. CDR3 bases: TGTGCCAGCAGCTTAGGGGGTCCCGGGCCCGGGTATACGCAGTATTTT.

The gene calls are TRBV28 and TRBJ1-3, with 9 bases aligning to TRBD1. Per germline, CDR1 MDHEN and CDR2 SYDVKM. The CDR3 runs to 15 residues. V dropped 6 bases and J dropped 4; count of bases not matched to a gene: 7. CDR3 loop: CASSAGTGQGNTIYF. The CDR3 DNA reads as TGTGCCAGCAGCGCCGGGACAGGGCAAGGAAACACCATATATTTT.

V and J are TRBV5-1 and TRBJ1-1; D not certain. The CDR3 extends over 16 amino acids. V lost 0 bases to trimming and J lost 1 base, with 13 bases between them. Germline V lookup: CDR1 SGHRS, CDR2 YFSETQ. In DNA, the CDR3 is TGCGCCAGCAGCTTGGATAGCGCGGCGGCGAACACTGAAGCTTTCTTT. Translated: CASSLDSAAANTEAFF. Drawing the rest from reference TRBV5-1 and TRBJ1-1, the complete variable domain is KAGVTQTPRYLIKTRGQQVTLSCSPISGHRSVSWYQQTPGQGLQFLFEYFSETQRNKGNFPGRFSGRQFSNSRSEMNVSTLELGDSALYLCASSLDSAAANTEAFFGQGTRLTVV.

This clone was seen only once. The J gene is TRBJ2-1, the V gene TRBV11-1, with 9 bases that match TRBD2. The junction had 12 bases not matched to a gene; V was cut back by 8 bases and J by 10 bases. This CDR3 is 14 amino acids long. Germline CDR1 is SGHAT and CDR2 is FQDESV (reference sequence). This chain's CDR3 is CASGILAGGREQFF. The CDR3 DNA reads as TGTGCCAGCGGCATACTGGCGGGGGGGCGAGAGCAGTTCTTC.

V usage is TRBV5-1 and J usage is TRBJ2-1, with no clear D. CDR3 length equals 15 residues. The germline V and J ends were trimmed by 8 bases and 0 bases, with 15 bases remaining between them. CDR1 and CDR2 (germline): SGHRS, YFSETQ. CDR3 region: CASFPSASSYNEQFF. As DNA, the CDR3 is TGCGCCAGTTTCCCCAGCGCCAGCTCCTACAATGAGCAGTTCTTC.